The T cell receptor beta chain under discussion was sequenced for a study of OX40 agonist ivuxolimab in advanced cancers. With respect to the entire study: Ivuxolimab was a fully human IgG2 agonistic monoclonal antibody targeting the costimulatory receptor OX40 (CD134). Prior anti-PD-1, anti-PD-L1 or anti-CTLA-4 therapy was permitted, and checkpoint inhibitors had been received by 40% to 50% of dose-escalation patients. Intravenous ivuxolimab was administered to patients every 2 weeks at six dose levels: 0.01, 0.1, 0.3, 1.5, 3 and 10 mg/kg. A male proportion of around 81% and a mean age of approximately 61 years, ranging from about 23 to 79, were recorded for the dose-escalation cohort. Partial responses occurred in three dose-escalation patients, of whom one had hepatocellular carcinoma and two had cutaneous melanoma. Of the approximately 53 patients in dose escalation, about 20 had hepatocellular carcinoma, around 15 had melanoma, 9 had renal cell carcinoma and 9 had head and neck cancer. The paper describes the monotherapy dose-escalation part (N of about 47 patients) of the phase I trial of ivuxolimab. Peripheral TCRbeta sequencing was intended to test whether TCR sequence diversity was altered and clonal T-cell expansion was caused by ivuxolimab. Study-wide findings and limitations: Partial responders in the 0.1-3.0 mg/kg groups had among the lowest normalized peripheral clonal expansion, especially among CD8+ T cells. After ivuxolimab, expanded clones were on average more numerous among CD8+ T cells than among CD4+ T cells. Which antigens the clonally expanded peripheral T cells were specific for was not determined. Clonal expansion of both CD4+ and CD8+ blood T cells was observed from baseline to week 6 at doses 0.1 to 3.0 mg/kg. Low levels of normalized T-cell clonal expansion were also shown by some nonresponding patients.

To sequence the TCRbeta CDR3 region, genomic DNA was isolated from the sorted cells. The immunoSEQ Assay was used for sequencing of TCRbeta CDR3 regions. TCRdb provides this immuneACCESS table in a form limited to in-frame rearrangements. Some clones are lacking; in checked studies, under half of them reflect an unresolved V gene, and why the rest are absent is not known. This sample is represented by about 48,000 clones; roughly 81% of them were singletons. Jointly, the top ten make up 9.9% of the sample. The trial excluded patients who had a history of autoimmune disease or who were on systemic immunosuppression. Peripheral blood for TCR sequencing was collected from all dose cohorts at baseline, on cycle 4 day 1, and on cycle 7 day 1. Samples came from an open-label, multicenter, first-in-human phase I dose-escalation trial of ivuxolimab. The trial enrolled adults with locally advanced or metastatic head and neck squamous cell, hepatocellular, melanoma or renal cell carcinoma. Before TCR sequencing, CD4+ and CD8+ T cells were separately sorted from peripheral blood.

CDR1 SSHAT and CDR2 FNYEAQ are derived from the germline V gene (reference sequence). From its cysteine to its phenylalanine, the CDR3 spans 13 amino acids. Only the CDR3 region is kept as DNA, spanning 39 bases read in frame from base 1. As regards this clone: It has no known antigen specificity. Its ends do not fully match the called genes, so a read error is possible.

This TCR derives from an adult with an advanced solid tumor such as melanoma, head and neck, liver or kidney cancer. This sequence uses TRBV7-7 and TRBJ1-5; matching of 5 bases hints at TRBD1 as the D gene. Specimen: CD4+ or CD8+ T cells sorted from blood, collected in a trial of the OX40 agonist ivuxolimab. CDR3 protein: CASSLGVGQPQHF. The DNA sequence follows: TGTGCTAGCAGCTTAGGGGTGGGTCAGCCCCAGCATTTT. Reference TRBV7-7 and TRBJ1-5 genes cover what lies past the CDR3, so the full variable domain is GAGVSQSPRYKVTKRGQDVTLRCDPISSHATLYWYQQALGQGPEFLTYFNYEAQPDKSGLPSDRFSAERPEGSISTLTIQRTEQRDSAMYRCASSLGVGQPQHFGDGTRLSIL.